This TCR beta chain was documented in a study of blood T cell repertoires in COVID-19. In germline, CDR1 is SGHRS, CDR2 YFSETQ. Trimming cost V 4 bases and J 5 bases, with 22 bases left between them. The CDR3 contains 16 residues. Assay used: immunoSEQ multiplex PCR; TCRdb lists only in-frame clones, some missing. In the table there are 300,000 or so clones, around 89% of which are singletons. The source of this sequence is a woman between 25 and 40 years old who had recovered from COVID-19. J is TRBJ2-7 and V is TRBV5-1, with a possible D match to TRBD1 (6 bases). Material for sequencing was peripheral blood. The CDR3 here is CASSPGSSPGADEQYF. CDR3 nucleotides: TGCGCCAGCAGCCCTGGGTCCTCTCCAGGGGCTGACGAGCAGTACTTC.